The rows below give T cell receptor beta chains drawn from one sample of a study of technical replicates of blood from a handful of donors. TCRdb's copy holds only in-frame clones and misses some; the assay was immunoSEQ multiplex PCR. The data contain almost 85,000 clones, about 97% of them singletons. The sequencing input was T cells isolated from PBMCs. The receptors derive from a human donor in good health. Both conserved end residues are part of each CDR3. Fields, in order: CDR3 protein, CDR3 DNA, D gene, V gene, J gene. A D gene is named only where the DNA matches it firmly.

CASSGLAGESYEQYF,TGTGCCAGCAGCGGACTAGCGGGAGAGTCCTACGAGCAGTACTTC,TRBD2,TRBV6-5,TRBJ2-7
CATSRELTSGGRGQETQYF,TGTGCCACCAGCAGAGAGTTGACTAGCGGGGGGCGGGGTCAAGAGACCCAGTACTTC,TRBD2,TRBV15,TRBJ2-5